The rows below give T cell receptor beta chains drawn from one sample of a study of blood T cell repertoires in COVID-19. Sequenced by immunoSEQ multiplex PCR; TCRdb stores in-frame clones only, minus some. Of a few hundred thousand clones listed, approximately 84% were seen once; the top ten hold around 1%. The specimen sequenced was peripheral blood. These receptors were collected from a middle-aged man with acute or convalescent COVID-19. Each CDR3 is given with its conserved first and last residue. The D gene is left open where the match is weak. A clone size is listed for some rows: how often the clone was seen (once, few, many), or a class if it is expanded.

D | J | V | size | length | CDR3 | DNA
TRBD1 | TRBJ2-5 | TRBV5-1 | once | 14 | CASSKGQGGETQYF | TGCGCCAGCAGCAAAGGACAGGGCGGGGAGACCCAGTACTTC
TRBD1 | TRBJ2-1 | TRBV2 | - | 12 | CASQTGSVEQFF | TGTGCCAGCCAGACAGGGAGTGTTGAGCAGTTCTTC
- | TRBJ1-1 | TRBV5-1 | - | 16 | CASSLVTGTTNTEAFF | TGCGCCAGCAGCTTGGTAACAGGGACGACAAACACTGAAGCTTTCTTT
- | TRBJ1-2 | TRBV6-5 | - | 13 | CASAPMFAYGYTF | TGTGCCAGCGCGCCTATGTTCGCCTATGGCTACACCTTC
- | TRBJ1-2 | TRBV5-6 | - | 12 | CASSPQGFGYTF | TGTGCCAGCAGCCCTCAGGGGTTTGGCTACACCTTC
TRBD1 | TRBJ2-3 | TRBV6-6 | once | 15 | CASSWSGGITDTQYF | TGTGCCAGCAGTTGGTCAGGGGGCATCACAGATACGCAGTATTTT
- | TRBJ1-2 | TRBV18 | - | 15 | CASSPSEDSMHGYTF | TGTGCCAGCTCACCATCGGAGGACTCTATGCATGGCTACACCTTC
- | TRBJ1-2 | TRBV5-4 | - | 15 | CASSAGSLPEYGYTF | TGTGCCAGCAGCGCCGGGTCTCTCCCGGAGTATGGCTACACCTTC
TRBD1 | TRBJ2-7 | TRBV5-5 | - | 15 | CASSLGRTGAYEQYF | TGTGCCAGCAGCTTGGGGAGGACAGGCGCCTACGAGCAGTACTTC
- | TRBJ1-4 | TRBV3-1/TRBV3-2 | - | 14 | CASTQGGVNEKLFF | TGTGCCAGCACCCAAGGCGGAGTTAATGAAAAACTGTTTTTT
TRBD1 | TRBJ1-1 | TRBV5-1 | - | 17 | CASSKTTPGQGNTEAFF | TGCGCCAGCAGCAAGACCACACCGGGACAGGGGAACACTGAAGCTTTCTTT
- | TRBJ1-1 | TRBV30 | - | 13 | CAWTRGMNTEAFF | TGTGCCTGGACCCGGGGGATGAACACTGAAGCTTTCTTT
TRBD1 | TRBJ2-7 | TRBV6-2/TRBV6-3 | - | 13 | CASSRDRAYEQYF | TGTGCCAGCAGTCGGGACAGGGCCTACGAGCAGTACTTC
- | TRBJ2-7 | TRBV10-3 | - | 13 | CAISEQGGYEQYF | TGTGCCATCAGTGAGCAGGGGGGCTACGAGCAGTACTTC
- | TRBJ2-3 | TRBV5-1 | - | 14 | CASSLVQATDTQYF | TGCGCCAGCAGCTTGGTTCAGGCGACAGATACGCAGTATTTT
- | TRBJ1-4 | TRBV30 | few | 11 | CAWSDREKLFF | TGTGCCTGGAGTGATCGGGAAAAACTGTTTTTT
- | TRBJ1-6 | TRBV5-1 | - | 15 | CASSLALAENSPLHF | TGCGCCAGCAGCTTGGCGTTGGCAGAAAATTCACCCCTCCACTTT
TRBD1 | TRBJ1-5 | TRBV7-8 | - | 13 | CASSQDRDQPQHF | TGTGCCAGCAGCCAAGACAGGGATCAGCCCCAGCATTTT
- | TRBJ2-4 | TRBV5-6 | - | 15 | CASSFRFLAKNIQYF | TGTGCCAGCAGCTTCCGGTTTCTAGCCAAAAACATTCAGTACTTC
- | TRBJ1-2 | TRBV30 | - | 13 | CAWTREIPSGYTF | TGTGCCTGGACCCGGGAAATCCCATCCGGCTACACCTTC
TRBD1 | TRBJ2-5 | TRBV4-3 | - | 14 | CASSRDRAQETQYF | TGCGCCAGCAGCCGGGACAGGGCCCAAGAGACCCAGTACTTC
- | TRBJ2-7 | TRBV7-9 | - | 13 | CASSRLTGWEQYF | TGTGCCAGCAGCCGCCTGACTGGTTGGGAGCAGTACTTC